This TCR beta chain is from a study of radiation and T cells in renal cell carcinoma. Stated time point: blood 4 weeks post-SBRT, at nephrectomy. Sample treatment: 15 Gy SBRT to primary tumor, nephrectomy 4 weeks later. This renal cell carcinoma was of the clear cell type. Libraries were prepared by immunoSEQ multiplex PCR; TCRdb keeps only in-frame clonotypes and omits some of them. Among around 180,000 clones listed, 88% were seen once. V was pared by 4 bases and J by 5 bases, with 3 bases of the junction left unmatched. This CDR3 spans 13 amino acids. Germline V gene lookup returns CDR1 MNHNS and CDR2 SASEGT.

Sample: blood, taken from a patient whose treatment included radiotherapy and nephrectomy. The chain recombines TRBV6-1 with TRBJ2-5, with TRBD1 matching over 8 bases. The sequence derives from a woman in her fifties or sixties with renal cell carcinoma. CDR3 sequence (DNA): TGTGCCAGCAGTGCGACAGGGGTGGAGACCCAGTACTTC. Protein product: CASSATGVETQYF.